The clone carrying this TCR beta chain was counted many times. What it binds is unknown. This entry belongs to a study of regulatory T cells in long-lasting Graves disease. Study findings and constraints: Favoring TRBV28, TRBJ1-2 and TRBJ2-5 was a feature seen in persistent disease.

Time point given: newly diagnosed GD, antithyroid drugs for less than 3 months. PBMC RNA served as the TCR library source. Xi'an, China, was home to the endocrinology department that provided patients. In building TCR beta libraries, iRepertoire HTBI primers were used together with Arm-PCR of CDR3 regions. One entry per CDR3 protein, called by TCRdb with MiXCR from the multiplex PCR reads. The repertoire holds a few hundred thousand distinct CDR3 sequences, with 15% as singletons. The CDR3 contains 14 residues. In germline, CDR1 is LNHDA, CDR2 SQIVND (reference sequence). V was cut by 4 bases and J by 4 bases, with 11 bases left in between. This same sample was also taken into another study, of T cells in Graves' hyperthyroidism and ophthalmopathy. That source reports: For Graves' hyperthyroidism to be stable, ophthalmopathy could not progress within 18 months. First-round RT-PCR with HTBI primers amplified the TCR CDR3 region.

The TCR sequence derives from a woman aged 40 to 50 with Graves disease. The chain joins TRBV19 to TRBJ1-5; a weak D match, TRBD1 (5 bases). The sequenced sample was peripheral blood mononuclear cells (PBMCs), obtained at new diagnosis, from a patient treated with antithyroid drugs. The CDR3 DNA is TGTGCCAGTAGTAGTCTAACAGGTAATCAGCCCCAGCATTTT. Encoded protein: CASSSLTGNQPQHF.